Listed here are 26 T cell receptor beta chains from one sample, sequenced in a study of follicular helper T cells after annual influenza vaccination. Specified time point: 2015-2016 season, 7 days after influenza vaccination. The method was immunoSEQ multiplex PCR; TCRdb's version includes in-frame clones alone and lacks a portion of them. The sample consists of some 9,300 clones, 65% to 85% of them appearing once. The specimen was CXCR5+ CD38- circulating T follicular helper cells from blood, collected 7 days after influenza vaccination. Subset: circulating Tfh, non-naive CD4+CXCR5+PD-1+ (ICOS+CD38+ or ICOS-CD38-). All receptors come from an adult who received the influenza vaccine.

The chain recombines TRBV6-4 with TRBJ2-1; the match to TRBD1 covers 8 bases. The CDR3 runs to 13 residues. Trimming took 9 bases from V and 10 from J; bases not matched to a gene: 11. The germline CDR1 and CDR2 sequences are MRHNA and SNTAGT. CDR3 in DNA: TGTGCCAGTGGACAGGGCTGGCTTGGGGAGCAGTTCTTC. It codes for CASGQGWLGEQFF.

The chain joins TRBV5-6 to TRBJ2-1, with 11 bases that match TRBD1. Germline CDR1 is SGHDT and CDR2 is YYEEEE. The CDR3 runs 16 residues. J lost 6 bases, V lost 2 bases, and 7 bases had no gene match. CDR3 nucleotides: TGTGCCAGCAGCTTCGTAGGGACAGGGGGTCTCAATGAGCAGTTCTTC. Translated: CASSFVGTGGLNEQFF.

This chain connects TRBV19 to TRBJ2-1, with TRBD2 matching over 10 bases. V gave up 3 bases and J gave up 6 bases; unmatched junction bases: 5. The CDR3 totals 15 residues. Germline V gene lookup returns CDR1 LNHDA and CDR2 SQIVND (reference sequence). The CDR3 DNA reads TGTGCCAGTAGTATGGCGACTAGCGGGTCCAATGAGCAGTTCTTC. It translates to CASSMATSGSNEQFF. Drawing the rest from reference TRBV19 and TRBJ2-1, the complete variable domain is DGGITQSPKYLFRKEGQNVTLSCEQNLNHDAMYWYRQDPGQGLRLIYYSQIVNDFQKGDIAEGYSVSREKKESFPLTVTSAQKNPTAFYLCASSMATSGSNEQFFGPGTRLTVL.

The CDR3 DNA reads TGTGCCAGCAAACTGAGAACCGAAGCTTTCTTT. Translating it yields CASKLRTEAFF. V is TRBV6-4 and J is TRBJ1-1; no firm D call. Germline CDR1 reads MRHNA; CDR2 reads SNTAGT. This CDR3 is built from 11 residues. Trimming removed 7 bases from V and 8 bases from J, with 11 bases in between.

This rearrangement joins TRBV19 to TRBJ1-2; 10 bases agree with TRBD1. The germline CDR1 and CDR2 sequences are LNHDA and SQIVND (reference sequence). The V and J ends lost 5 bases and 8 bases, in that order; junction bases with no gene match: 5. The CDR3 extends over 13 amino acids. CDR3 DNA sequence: TGTGCCAGTAGTCGGGACAGGGGAAGAGGCTACACCTTC. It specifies CASSRDRGRGYTF.

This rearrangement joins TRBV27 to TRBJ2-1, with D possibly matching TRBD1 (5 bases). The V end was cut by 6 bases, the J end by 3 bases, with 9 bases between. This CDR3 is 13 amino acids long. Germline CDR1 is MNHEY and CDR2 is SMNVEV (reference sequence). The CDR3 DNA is TGTGCCAGCAGACTGACAGTCTACAATGAGCAGTTCTTC. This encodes CASRLTVYNEQFF.

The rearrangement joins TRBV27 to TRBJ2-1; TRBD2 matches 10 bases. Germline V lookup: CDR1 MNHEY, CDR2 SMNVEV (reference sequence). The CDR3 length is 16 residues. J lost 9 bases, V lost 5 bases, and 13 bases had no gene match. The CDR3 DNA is TGTGCCAGCAGTCCCTTTGGTAGCGGGGGGTCTGGTGAGCAGTTCTTC. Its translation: CASSPFGSGGSGEQFF.

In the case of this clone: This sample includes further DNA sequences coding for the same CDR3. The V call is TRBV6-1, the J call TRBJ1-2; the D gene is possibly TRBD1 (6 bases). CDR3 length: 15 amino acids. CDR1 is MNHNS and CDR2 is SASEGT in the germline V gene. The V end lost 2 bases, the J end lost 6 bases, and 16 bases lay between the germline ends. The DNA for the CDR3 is TGTGCCAGCAGTGAATTACGGGGGCAAGGGAATGGCTACACCTTC. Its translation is CASSELRGQGNGYTF.

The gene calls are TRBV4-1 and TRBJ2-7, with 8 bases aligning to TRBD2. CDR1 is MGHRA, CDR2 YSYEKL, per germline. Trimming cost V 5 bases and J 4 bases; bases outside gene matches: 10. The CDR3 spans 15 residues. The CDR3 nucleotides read TGCGCCAGCAGCACAAGCAACGGGGGGGGGTACGAGCAGTACTTC. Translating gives CASSTSNGGGYEQYF.

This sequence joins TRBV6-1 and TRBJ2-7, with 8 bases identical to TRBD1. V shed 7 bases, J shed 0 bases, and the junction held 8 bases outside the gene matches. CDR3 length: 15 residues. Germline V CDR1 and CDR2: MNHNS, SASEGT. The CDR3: CASTFTGQDSYEQYF. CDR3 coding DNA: TGTGCCAGCACCTTTACGGGACAGGACTCCTACGAGCAGTACTTC.

CDR3: CASSKDVALLSEQYF. DNA of the CDR3: TGTGCCAGTAGTAAAGACGTTGCCCTCCTTTCGGAGCAGTACTTC. The chain couples TRBV19 to TRBJ2-7, with D unclear. The CDR3 runs 15 residues. From germline, CDR1 is LNHDA and CDR2 SQIVND (reference sequence). V gave up 4 bases and J gave up 7 bases, with 20 bases separating them.

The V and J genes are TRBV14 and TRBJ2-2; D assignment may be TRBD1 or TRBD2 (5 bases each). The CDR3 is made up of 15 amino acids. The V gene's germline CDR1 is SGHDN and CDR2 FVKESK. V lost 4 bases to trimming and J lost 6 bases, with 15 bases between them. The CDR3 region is CASSPDGTLAGELFF. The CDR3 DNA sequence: TGTGCCAGCAGCCCCGACGGGACCTTGGCCGGGGAGCTGTTTTTT. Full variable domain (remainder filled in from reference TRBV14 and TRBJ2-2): EAGVTQFPSHSVIEKGQTVTLRCDPISGHDNLYWYRRVMGKEIKFLLHFVKESKQDESGMPNNRFLAERTGGTYSTLKVQPAELEDSGVYFCASSPDGTLAGELFFGEGSRLTVL.

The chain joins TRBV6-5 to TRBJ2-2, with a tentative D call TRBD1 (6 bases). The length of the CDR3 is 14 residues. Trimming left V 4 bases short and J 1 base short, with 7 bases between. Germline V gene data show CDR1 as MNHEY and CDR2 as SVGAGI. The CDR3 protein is CASSLGGNTGELFF. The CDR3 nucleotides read TGTGCCAGCAGTTTAGGGGGGAACACCGGGGAGCTGTTTTTT.

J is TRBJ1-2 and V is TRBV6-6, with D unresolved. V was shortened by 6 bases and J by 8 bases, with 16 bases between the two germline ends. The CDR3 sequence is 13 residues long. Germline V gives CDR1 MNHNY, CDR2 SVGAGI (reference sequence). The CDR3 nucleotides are TGTGCCAGCAGACCCGGAAAGAGTTGGGGCTACACCTTC. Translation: CASRPGKSWGYTF.

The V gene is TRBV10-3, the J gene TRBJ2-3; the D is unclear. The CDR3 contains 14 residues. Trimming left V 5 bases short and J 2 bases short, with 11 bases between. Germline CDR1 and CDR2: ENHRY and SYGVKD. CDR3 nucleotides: TGTGCCATCAGTAGGCGACCGTTCACAGATACGCAGTATTTT. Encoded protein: CAISRRPFTDTQYF.

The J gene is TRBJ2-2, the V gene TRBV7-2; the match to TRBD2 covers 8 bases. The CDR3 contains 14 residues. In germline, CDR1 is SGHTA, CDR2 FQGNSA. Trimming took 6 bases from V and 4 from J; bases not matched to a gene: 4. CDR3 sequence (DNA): TGTGCCAGCAGGCGAGCGGGGGCCACCGGGGAGCTGTTTTTT. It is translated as CASRRAGATGELFF.

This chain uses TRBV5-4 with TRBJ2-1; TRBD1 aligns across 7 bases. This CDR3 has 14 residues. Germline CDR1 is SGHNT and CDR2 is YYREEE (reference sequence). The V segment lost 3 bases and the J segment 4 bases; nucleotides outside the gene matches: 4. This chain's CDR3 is CASSSPTGYNEQFF. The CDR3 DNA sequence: TGTGCCAGCAGCTCCCCGACAGGGTACAATGAGCAGTTCTTC.

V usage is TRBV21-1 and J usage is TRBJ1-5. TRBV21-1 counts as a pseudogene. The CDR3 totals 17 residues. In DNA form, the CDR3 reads TGTGCCAGCAGCAGAACACCCTCAGGACCCGGCAATCAGCCCCAGCATTTT. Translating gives CASSRTPSGPGNQPQHF.

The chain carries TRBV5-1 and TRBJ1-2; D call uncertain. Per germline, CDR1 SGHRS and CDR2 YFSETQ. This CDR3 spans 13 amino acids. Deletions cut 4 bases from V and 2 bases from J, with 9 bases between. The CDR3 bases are TGCGCCAGCAGCCCCTCAGTAAACTATGGCTACACCTTC. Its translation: CASSPSVNYGYTF.

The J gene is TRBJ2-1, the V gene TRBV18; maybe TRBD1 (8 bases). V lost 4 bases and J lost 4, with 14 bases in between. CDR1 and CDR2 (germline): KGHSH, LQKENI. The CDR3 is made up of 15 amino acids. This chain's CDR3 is CASSHGQGGYNEQFF. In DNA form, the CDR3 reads TGTGCCAGCTCACACGGACAGGGAGGGTACAATGAGCAGTTCTTC.

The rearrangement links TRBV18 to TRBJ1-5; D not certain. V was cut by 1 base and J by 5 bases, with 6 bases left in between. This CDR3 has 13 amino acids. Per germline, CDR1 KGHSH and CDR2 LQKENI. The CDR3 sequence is CASSPHSDQPQHF. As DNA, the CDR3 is TGTGCCAGCTCACCACACTCAGATCAGCCCCAGCATTTT.

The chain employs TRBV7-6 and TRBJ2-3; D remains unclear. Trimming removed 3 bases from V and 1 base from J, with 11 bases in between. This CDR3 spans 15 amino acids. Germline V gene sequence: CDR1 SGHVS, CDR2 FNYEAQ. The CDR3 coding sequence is TGTGCCAGCAGCTTTCGTTGGGCAGGCACAGATACGCAGTATTTT. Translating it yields CASSFRWAGTDTQYF.

The CDR3 nucleotides read TGTGCCAGCAGCTTATATTCAGGGGTCGGTTCTTCGGGGGATACGCAGTATTTT. This translates into CASSLYSGVGSSGDTQYF. The rearrangement uses TRBV7-6 and TRBJ2-3, with D possibly matching TRBD1 (6 bases). Germline V CDR1 and CDR2: SGHVS, FNYEAQ. The CDR3 has 18 amino acids. V was pared by 2 bases and J by 6 bases, with 24 bases between. Full variable domain (remainder filled in from reference TRBV7-6 and TRBJ2-3): GAGVSQSPRYKVTKRGQDVALRCDPISGHVSLYWYRQALGQGPEFLTYFNYEAQQDKSGLPNDRFSAERPEGSISTLTIQRTEQRDSAMYRCASSLYSGVGSSGDTQYFGPGTRLTVL.

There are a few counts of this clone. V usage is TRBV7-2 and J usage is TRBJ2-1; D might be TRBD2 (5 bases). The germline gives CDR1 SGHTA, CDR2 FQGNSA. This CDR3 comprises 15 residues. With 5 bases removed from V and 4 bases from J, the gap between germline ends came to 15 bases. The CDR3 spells CASSLGPGVYNEQFF. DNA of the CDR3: TGTGCCAGCAGCCTGGGTCCCGGGGTTTACAATGAGCAGTTCTTC.

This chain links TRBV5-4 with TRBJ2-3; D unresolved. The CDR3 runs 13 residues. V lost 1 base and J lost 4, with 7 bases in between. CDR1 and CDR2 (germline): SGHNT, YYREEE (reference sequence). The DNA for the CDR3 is TGTGCCAGCAGCTTGAGGGAATCAGATACGCAGTATTTT. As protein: CASSLRESDTQYF.

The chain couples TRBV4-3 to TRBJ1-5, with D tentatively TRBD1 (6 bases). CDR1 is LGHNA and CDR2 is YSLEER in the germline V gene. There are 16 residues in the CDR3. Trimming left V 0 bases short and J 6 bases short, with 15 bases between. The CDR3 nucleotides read TGCGCCAGCAGCCAAGACGCAAGACAAGGGGGTCAGCCCCAGCATTTT. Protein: CASSQDARQGGQPQHF.